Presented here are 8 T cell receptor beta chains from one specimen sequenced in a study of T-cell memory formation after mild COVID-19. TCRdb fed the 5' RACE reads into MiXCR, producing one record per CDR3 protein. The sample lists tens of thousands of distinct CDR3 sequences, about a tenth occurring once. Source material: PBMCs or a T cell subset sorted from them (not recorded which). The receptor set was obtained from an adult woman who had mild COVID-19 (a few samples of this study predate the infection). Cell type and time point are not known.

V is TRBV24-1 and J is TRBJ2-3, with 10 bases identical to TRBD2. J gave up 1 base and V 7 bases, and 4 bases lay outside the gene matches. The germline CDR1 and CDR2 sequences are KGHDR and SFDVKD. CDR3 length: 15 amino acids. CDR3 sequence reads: CATRAGTSGTDTQYF. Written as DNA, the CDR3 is TGTGCCACCAGAGCCGGGACTAGCGGCACAGATACGCAGTATTTT.

The CDR3 nucleotides are TGTGCCAGTAGTTTACTTTCGGGGAACATTCAGTACTTC. As protein: CASSLLSGNIQYF. This chain joins TRBV19 and TRBJ2-4, with D possibly matching TRBD2 (5 bases). Deletions cut 5 bases from V and 7 bases from J, with 12 bases between. The CDR3 spans 13 residues. Germline V gene data show CDR1 as LNHDA and CDR2 as SQIVND (reference sequence). The whole variable domain, filled in from reference TRBV19 and TRBJ2-4, reads DGGITQSPKYLFRKEGQNVTLSCEQNLNHDAMYWYRQDPGQGLRLIYYSQIVNDFQKGDIAEGYSVSREKKESFPLTVTSAQKNPTAFYLCASSLLSGNIQYFGAGTRLSVL.

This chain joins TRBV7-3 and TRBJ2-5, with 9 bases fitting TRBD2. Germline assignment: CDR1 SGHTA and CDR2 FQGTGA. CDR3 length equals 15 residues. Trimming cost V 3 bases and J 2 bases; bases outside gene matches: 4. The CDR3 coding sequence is TGTGCCAGCAGCTTGCGGGGGGGAATACAAGAGACCCAGTACTTC. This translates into CASSLRGGIQETQYF.

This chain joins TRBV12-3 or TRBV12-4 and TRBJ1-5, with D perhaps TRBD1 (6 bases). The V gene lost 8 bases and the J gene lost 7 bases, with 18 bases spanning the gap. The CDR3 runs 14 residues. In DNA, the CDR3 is TGTGCCAGCTCCACCCAGGGGTTGGTACAGCCCCAGCATTTT. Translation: CASSTQGLVQPQHF.

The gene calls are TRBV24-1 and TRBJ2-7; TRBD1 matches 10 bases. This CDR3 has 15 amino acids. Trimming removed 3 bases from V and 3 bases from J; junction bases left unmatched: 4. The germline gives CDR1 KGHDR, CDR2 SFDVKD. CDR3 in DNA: TGTGCCACCAGTGATCCAGGGACAGGGGTCTACGAGCAGTACTTC. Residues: CATSDPGTGVYEQYF.

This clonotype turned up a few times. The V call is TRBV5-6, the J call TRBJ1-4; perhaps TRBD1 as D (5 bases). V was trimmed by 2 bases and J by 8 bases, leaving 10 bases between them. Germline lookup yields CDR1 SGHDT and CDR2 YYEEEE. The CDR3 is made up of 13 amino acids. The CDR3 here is CASSFFRGEKLFF. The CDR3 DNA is TGTGCCAGCAGCTTTTTTCGGGGGGAAAAACTGTTTTTT. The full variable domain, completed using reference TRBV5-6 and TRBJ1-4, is DAGVTQSPTHLIKTRGQQVTLRCSPKSGHDTVSWYQQALGQGPQFIFQYYEEEERQRGNFPDRFSGHQFPNYSSELNVNALLLGDSALYLCASSFFRGEKLFFGSGTQLSVL.

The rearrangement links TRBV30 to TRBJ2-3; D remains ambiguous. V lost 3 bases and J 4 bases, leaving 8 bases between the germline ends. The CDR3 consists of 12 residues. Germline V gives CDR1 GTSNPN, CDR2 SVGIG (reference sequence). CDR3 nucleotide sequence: TGTGCCTGGAGGGGGAACTCAGATACGCAGTATTTT. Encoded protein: CAWRGNSDTQYF.

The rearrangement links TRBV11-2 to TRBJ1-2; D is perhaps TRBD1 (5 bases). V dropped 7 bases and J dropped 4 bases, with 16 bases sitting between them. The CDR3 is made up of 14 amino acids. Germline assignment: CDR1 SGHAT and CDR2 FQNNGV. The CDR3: CASTPWGGGYGYTF. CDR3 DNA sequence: TGTGCCAGCACCCCTTGGGGGGGAGGCTATGGCTACACCTTC.